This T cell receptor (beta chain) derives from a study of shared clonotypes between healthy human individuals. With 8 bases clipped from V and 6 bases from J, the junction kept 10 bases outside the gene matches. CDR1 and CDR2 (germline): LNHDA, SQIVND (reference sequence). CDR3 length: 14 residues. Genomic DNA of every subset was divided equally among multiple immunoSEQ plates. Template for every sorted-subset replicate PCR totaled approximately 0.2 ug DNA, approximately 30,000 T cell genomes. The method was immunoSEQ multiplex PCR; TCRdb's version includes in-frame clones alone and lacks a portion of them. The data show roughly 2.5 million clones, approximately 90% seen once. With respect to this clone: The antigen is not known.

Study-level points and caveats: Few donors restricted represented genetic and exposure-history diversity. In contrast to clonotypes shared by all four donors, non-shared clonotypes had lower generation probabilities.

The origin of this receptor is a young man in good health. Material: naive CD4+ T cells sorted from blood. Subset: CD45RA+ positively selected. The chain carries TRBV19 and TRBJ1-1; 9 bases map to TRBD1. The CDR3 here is CASGAGQGWAEAFF. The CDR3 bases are TGTGCCAGTGGGGCTGGACAGGGGTGGGCTGAAGCTTTCTTT.